A single sample is the source of the 30 T cell receptor beta chains below, sequenced in a study of blood T cell repertoires in COVID-19 (dated by TCRdb to 2019 to 2021). Library preparation was by the immunoSEQ multiplex PCR assay. In TCRdb, the immuneACCESS table is reduced to in-frame sequences with V and J assigned. These tables do not hold every clone; where another copy was compared, an unresolved V gene accounts for under half, and the others remain unexplained. For this sample there are roughly 120,000 clones; roughly 89% appear just once. Roughly 2.1% of the sample comes from the top ten. Input material: peripheral blood. These receptors all come from a woman aged 50 to 60 with acute or convalescent COVID-19.

The chain joins TRBV15 to TRBJ1-2; 8 bases align to TRBD1. The length of the CDR3 is 15 residues. Germline assignment: CDR1 LNHNV and CDR2 YYDKDF (reference sequence). Unmatched junction bases numbered 8, after V lost 4 bases and J lost 4 bases. For the CDR3, the DNA is TGTGCCACCAGCAAACAGGGGGTGGGTTCCTATGGCTACACCTTC. This gives the protein CATSKQGVGSYGYTF.

On this clone: A read error may produce the germline difference seen at one junction end. The chain links TRBV18 to TRBJ1-3; D is unresolved. The CDR3 has 15 residues. CDR1 and CDR2 (germline): KGHSH, LQKENI. The chain's CDR3 is CASSPTPRGGDTIYF. The CDR3, as DNA: TGTGCCAGCTCACCAACGCCTCGGGGTGGAGACACCATATATTTT.

The V gene is TRBV11-3, the J gene TRBJ2-7, with 10 bases lining up with TRBD1. Trimming at V came to 1 base and at J to 5 bases, leaving 11 bases not matched to a gene. In germline, CDR1 is SGHNT, CDR2 YENEEA. This CDR3 has 17 residues. The CDR3 nucleotides are TGTGCCAGCAGCTTAGCCACGCGACAGGGGGCTTTCAACGAGCAGTACTTC. Its translation: CASSLATRQGAFNEQYF.

The rearrangement uses TRBV30 and TRBJ1-5, with D unresolved. The CDR3 is made up of 13 amino acids. The V gene lost 2 bases and the J gene lost 9 bases, with 14 bases spanning the gap. CDR1 is GTSNPN, CDR2 SVGIG, per germline (reference sequence). Here the CDR3 DNA reads TGTGCCTGGAGTCCGGCGGTGGTAGGGCCCCAGCATTTT. It encodes CAWSPAVVGPQHF.

This clone was seen a handful of times. The genes are TRBV2 and TRBJ2-7; D is perhaps TRBD1 (5 bases). The CDR3 length is 12 residues. Germline CDR1 reads SNHLY; CDR2 reads FYNNEI. V lost 8 bases, J lost 3 bases, and 11 bases lay in between. Written as DNA, the CDR3 is TGTGCCAGCCTTGCAGGGATCTACGAGCAGTACTTC. Its protein product is CASLAGIYEQYF.

In its sample, this clone was seen once. The rearrangement links TRBV7-2 to TRBJ2-1; TRBD2 agrees at 9 bases. Germline V gene sequence: CDR1 SGHTA, CDR2 FQGNSA. The CDR3 runs 18 residues. V lost 2 bases, J lost 0 bases, and 8 bases stayed unmatched. The DNA for the CDR3 is TGTGCCAGCAGCTTAATAAAGGTAGCGGGAGCCTCCTACAATGAGCAGTTCTTC. Its protein is CASSLIKVAGASYNEQFF.

This chain connects TRBV30 to TRBJ1-2; TRBD1 might be the D (6 bases). The CDR3 is made up of 13 amino acids. The V gene's germline CDR1 is GTSNPN and CDR2 SVGIG (reference sequence). V gave up 2 bases and J gave up 6 bases, with 13 bases separating them. The CDR3 bases are TGTGCCTGGAGTAATAACAGGGAAAATGGCTACACCTTC. Residues: CAWSNNRENGYTF. Full variable domain (outside the CDR3, taken from reference TRBV30 and TRBJ1-2): SQTIHQWPATLVQPVGSPLSLECTVEGTSNPNLYWYRQAAGRGLQLLFYSVGIGQISSEVPQNLSASRPQDRQFILSSKKLLLSDSGFYLCAWSNNRENGYTFGSGTRLTVV.

This chain links TRBV5-4 with TRBJ1-1; the match to TRBD1 covers 11 bases. Germline lookup yields CDR1 SGHNT and CDR2 YYREEE (reference sequence). V shed 4 bases, J shed 4 bases, and the junction held 6 bases outside the gene matches. This CDR3 comprises 15 residues. CDR3 bases: TGTGCCAGCAGCAAGGGACAGGGGGTTCTCACTGAAGCTTTCTTT. Its translation is CASSKGQGVLTEAFF.

The chain is built from TRBV29-1 and TRBJ1-1; the D is unclear. Germline V CDR1 and CDR2: SQVTM, ANQGSEA. This CDR3 has 14 amino acids. Trimming took off 2 bases at V and 1 base at J, with 11 bases between the two ends. CDR3 amino acids: CSVERTPGNTEAFF. CDR3 nucleotide sequence: TGCAGCGTTGAAAGGACTCCTGGGAACACTGAAGCTTTCTTT.

The rearrangement links TRBV6-2 or TRBV6-3 to TRBJ2-3, with 9 bases lining up with TRBD2. The germline CDR1 and CDR2 sequences are MNHEY and SVGEGT. This CDR3 spans 17 amino acids. With V trimmed by 2 bases and J by 3 bases, 9 bases remained unmatched. CDR3 nucleotides: TGTGCCAGCAGTTACGACGGTAGCGGGAGTTATACAGATACGCAGTATTTT. This encodes CASSYDGSGSYTDTQYF.

The J gene is TRBJ2-3, the V gene TRBV11-2, with TRBD2 as a possible D gene (5 bases). Germline-derived CDR1 and CDR2 are SGHAT and FQNNGV. Trimming pared 2 bases from V and 1 base from J, leaving 7 bases between. The CDR3 consists of 14 residues. The CDR3 region has the DNA TGTGCCAGCAGCTTAAATAGCGGCACAGATACGCAGTATTTT. It specifies CASSLNSGTDTQYF.

J is TRBJ2-3 and V is TRBV18; TRBD1 agrees at 7 bases. There are 14 residues in the CDR3. V dropped 2 bases and J dropped 6; count of bases not matched to a gene: 5. Germline V gene data show CDR1 as KGHSH and CDR2 as LQKENI. The CDR3 sequence is CASSPEGAYDTQYF. The CDR3 DNA is TGTGCCAGCTCACCAGAGGGGGCCTACGATACGCAGTATTTT.

This clone has only one observation. V and J are TRBV5-1 and TRBJ2-2, with 7 bases identical to TRBD1. This CDR3 has 15 residues. Germline V lookup: CDR1 SGHRS, CDR2 YFSETQ. Losses at the gene ends were 2 bases for V and 4 bases for J; bases not matched to a gene: 5. The CDR3 DNA reads as TGCGCCAGCAGCTTTACGGGACAGACCACCGGGGAGCTGTTTTTT. It is translated as CASSFTGQTTGELFF.

The chain uses TRBV14 and TRBJ2-1; D is possibly TRBD2 (6 bases). The V gene's germline CDR1 is SGHDN and CDR2 FVKESK. V lost 5 bases to trimming and J lost 9 bases, with 23 bases between them. The CDR3 loop spans 16 amino acids. Here the CDR3 reads CASSSFQDYQRIEQFF. Written as DNA, the CDR3 is TGTGCCAGCAGCTCTTTCCAGGACTATCAGAGAATTGAGCAGTTCTTC.

This clone was found once. The chain uses TRBV11-2 and TRBJ2-7; D is uncertain. CDR1 and CDR2 from the germline V gene are SGHAT and FQNNGV. The V end lost 0 bases, the J end lost 3 bases, and 9 bases lay between the germline ends. The CDR3 runs 14 residues. This chain's CDR3 is CASSLDRQVYEQYF. CDR3 nucleotides: TGTGCCAGCAGCTTAGATCGCCAGGTCTACGAGCAGTACTTC.

This chain links TRBV7-8 with TRBJ1-1, with 10 nucleotides matching TRBD1. The V segment lost 4 bases and the J segment 7 bases; nucleotides outside the gene matches: 15. This CDR3 region has 17 residues. The germline gives CDR1 SGHVS, CDR2 FQNEAQ. For the CDR3, the DNA is TGTGCCAGCAGCTCCAAGACTCCGGGACAGGGGTCATTTGAAGCTTTCTTT. It translates to CASSSKTPGQGSFEAFF.

This chain connects TRBV11-3 to TRBJ2-1, with 7 bases lining up with TRBD1. Germline V gene lookup returns CDR1 SGHNT and CDR2 YENEEA. V trimming: 0 bases; J trimming: 6 bases; junction bases outside the gene matches: 5. CDR3 length equals 15 residues. CDR3 sequence: CASSLDRSGGNEQFF. The CDR3 coding sequence is TGTGCCAGCAGCTTAGATCGATCAGGGGGCAATGAGCAGTTCTTC.

The chain links TRBV10-3 to TRBJ2-3, with 10 bases that match TRBD2. There are 16 residues in the CDR3. CDR1 is ENHRY and CDR2 is SYGVKD in the germline V gene. J gave up 6 bases and V 0 bases, and 6 bases lay outside the gene matches. CDR3 nucleotides: TGTGCCATCAGTGAGTCAATGGCTAGCGGGGGCGATACGCAGTATTTT. Protein: CAISESMASGGDTQYF.

The count of this clone is one. V gene TRBV9 combines with J gene TRBJ2-5; 8 bases fit TRBD2. This CDR3 has 16 residues. V lost 0 bases, J lost 2 bases, and 6 bases stayed unmatched. Germline CDR1 SGDLS, CDR2 YYNGEE. The CDR3 sequence: CASSVASASGQETQYF. The CDR3 region has the DNA TGTGCCAGCAGCGTAGCGTCGGCTAGCGGGCAAGAGACCCAGTACTTC.

This chain connects TRBV19 to TRBJ2-3; TRBD2 is a possible D gene (5 bases). The germline gives CDR1 LNHDA, CDR2 SQIVND (reference sequence). The CDR3 is 15 amino acids. Trimming removed 2 bases at V and 5 bases at J, with 14 bases between. This chain's CDR3 is CASSIQAKREDTQYF. CDR3 nucleotide sequence: TGTGCCAGTAGTATACAAGCCAAGAGGGAAGATACGCAGTATTTT.

The chain carries TRBV9 and TRBJ2-7; 8 bases map to TRBD1. V lost 4 bases and J lost 0; bases outside the gene matches: 3. The CDR3 is made up of 14 amino acids. Looked up from germline, CDR1 is SGDLS and CDR2 is YYNGEE. The CDR3 reads CASSNGQGSYEQYF. The DNA for the CDR3 is TGTGCCAGCAGCAATGGACAGGGCTCCTACGAGCAGTACTTC.

The chain carries TRBV19 and TRBJ2-3; 11 bases are a match to TRBD2. CDR3 length: 16 residues. The germline V gene encodes CDR1 LNHDA and CDR2 SQIVND (reference sequence). V lost 0 bases and J lost 6; bases outside the gene matches: 5. CDR3 sequence (DNA): TGTGCCAGTAGTATAGATGCGGCTAGCGGGGGGGATACGCAGTATTTT. Translating gives CASSIDAASGGDTQYF.

V usage is TRBV4-3 and J usage is TRBJ2-1, with D possibly being TRBD1 (5 bases). Germline V gives CDR1 LGHNA, CDR2 YSLEER. V gave up 0 bases and J gave up 0 bases, with 18 bases separating them. The CDR3 extends over 19 amino acids. The CDR3 here is CASSQDLAGRSGSYNEQFF. In DNA form, the CDR3 reads TGCGCCAGCAGCCAAGACTTGGCAGGGCGGTCGGGCTCCTACAATGAGCAGTTCTTC.

The rearrangement uses TRBV4-1 and TRBJ1-6; perhaps TRBD1 as D (5 bases). Trimming cost V 4 bases and J 4 bases, with 11 bases left between them. CDR3 length equals 15 residues. In germline, CDR1 is MGHRA, CDR2 YSYEKL. The CDR3 region has the DNA TGCGCCAGCAGCCGGGGCCAGGGATATAATTCACCCCTCCACTTT. Protein: CASSRGQGYNSPLHF.

This clone was seen a single time. Here the CDR3 DNA reads TGTGCCAGTAGTATCGGAACAGGGAAGAACTATGGCTACACCTTC. The encoded protein is CASSIGTGKNYGYTF. The genes are TRBV19 and TRBJ1-2; possible D gene TRBD1, 6 bases. Germline V gives CDR1 LNHDA, CDR2 SQIVND (reference sequence). The CDR3 spans 15 residues. V lost 3 bases and J 2 bases, leaving 13 bases between the germline ends.

This clone was found a few times. The chain joins TRBV30 to TRBJ1-5; 9 bases map to TRBD1. CDR3 length: 14 amino acids. The V gene end was trimmed by 2 bases and the J gene end by 11 bases; junction bases not matched to a gene: 10. The germline V gene has CDR1 GTSNPN and CDR2 SVGIG (reference sequence). Here the CDR3 DNA reads TGTGCCTGGAGTCCTACAGGGGGCCTCCTATCCCAGCATTTT. It translates to CAWSPTGGLLSQHF.

This clone was counted once. This chain connects TRBV18 to TRBJ1-1, with TRBD1 identical over 8 bases. The CDR3 has 14 amino acids. Unmatched junction bases numbered 6, after V lost 5 bases and J lost 4 bases. In germline, CDR1 is KGHSH, CDR2 LQKENI. As DNA, the CDR3 is TGTGCCAGCTCAACCGGACAGGGACTCACTGAAGCTTTCTTT. Translating it yields CASSTGQGLTEAFF.

This clone was found a few times. The rearrangement uses TRBV30 and TRBJ1-1; 9 bases map to TRBD1. V was clipped by 7 bases and J by 3 bases; unmatched bases: 6. CDR1 GTSNPN and CDR2 SVGIG come from the germline V gene (reference sequence). The CDR3 runs to 13 residues. CDR3 protein: CASGQGTYTEAFF. As DNA, the CDR3 is TGTGCCTCAGGACAGGGGACGTACACTGAAGCTTTCTTT. Using reference TRBV30 and TRBJ1-1 for the parts outside the CDR3, the full variable domain is SQTIHQWPATLVQPVGSPLSLECTVEGTSNPNLYWYRQAAGRGLQLLFYSVGIGQISSEVPQNLSASRPQDRQFILSSKKLLLSDSGFYLCASGQGTYTEAFFGQGTRLTVV.

The chain joins TRBV5-1 to TRBJ2-1; a weak D match, TRBD1 (6 bases). Germline lookup yields CDR1 SGHRS and CDR2 YFSETQ. The CDR3 is made up of 15 amino acids. The germline V and J ends were trimmed by 5 bases and 4 bases, with 16 bases remaining between them. The CDR3 here is CASRPDTGTYNEQFF. The CDR3 DNA reads TGCGCCAGCAGACCCGACACTGGGACATACAATGAGCAGTTCTTC.

This rearrangement joins TRBV6-5 to TRBJ1-2, with D possibly being TRBD1 (5 bases). Trimming stripped 5 bases from V and 6 bases from J, with 16 bases between. The CDR3 length is 14 residues. Germline assignment: CDR1 MNHEY and CDR2 SVGAGI. This chain's CDR3 is CASSPHRDYNGYTF. CDR3 bases: TGTGCCAGCAGTCCTCACCGGGACTATAATGGCTACACCTTC.